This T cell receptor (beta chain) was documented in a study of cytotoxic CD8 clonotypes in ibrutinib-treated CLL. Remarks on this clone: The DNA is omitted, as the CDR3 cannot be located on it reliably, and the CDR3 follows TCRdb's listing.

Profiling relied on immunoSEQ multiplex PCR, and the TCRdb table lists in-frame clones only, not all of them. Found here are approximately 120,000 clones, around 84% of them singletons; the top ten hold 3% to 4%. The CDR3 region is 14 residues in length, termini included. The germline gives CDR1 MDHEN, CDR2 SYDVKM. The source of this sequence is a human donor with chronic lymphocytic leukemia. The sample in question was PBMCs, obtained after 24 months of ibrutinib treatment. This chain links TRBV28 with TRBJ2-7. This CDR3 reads CASSSSGPRYEQYF.